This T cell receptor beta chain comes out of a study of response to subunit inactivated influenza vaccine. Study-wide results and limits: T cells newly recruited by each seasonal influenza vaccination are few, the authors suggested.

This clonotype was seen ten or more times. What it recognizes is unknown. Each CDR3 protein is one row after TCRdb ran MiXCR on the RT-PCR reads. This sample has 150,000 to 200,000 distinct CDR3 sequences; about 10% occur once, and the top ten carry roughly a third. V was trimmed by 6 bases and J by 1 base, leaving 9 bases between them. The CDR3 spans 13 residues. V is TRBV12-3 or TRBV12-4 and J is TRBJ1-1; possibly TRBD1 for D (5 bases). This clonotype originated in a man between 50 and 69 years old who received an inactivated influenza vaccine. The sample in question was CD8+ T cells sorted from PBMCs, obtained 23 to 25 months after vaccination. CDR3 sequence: CASRAGGNTEAFF. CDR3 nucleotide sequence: TGTGCCAGCAGGGCCGGGGGGAACACTGAAGCTTTCTTT.